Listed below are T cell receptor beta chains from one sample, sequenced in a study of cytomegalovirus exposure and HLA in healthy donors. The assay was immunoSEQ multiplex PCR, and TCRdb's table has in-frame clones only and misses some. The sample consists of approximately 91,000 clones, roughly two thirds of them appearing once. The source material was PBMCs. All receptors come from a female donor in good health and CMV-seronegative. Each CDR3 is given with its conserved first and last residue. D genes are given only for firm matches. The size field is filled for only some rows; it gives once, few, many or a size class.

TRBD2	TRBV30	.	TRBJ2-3	CAWSRSGGKADTQYF	TGTGCCTGGAGTAGGAGCGGGGGGAAAGCAGATACGCAGTATTTT
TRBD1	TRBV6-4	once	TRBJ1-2	CASSDSGGGYTF	TGTGCCAGCAGTGACTCAGGGGGCGGCTACACCTTC
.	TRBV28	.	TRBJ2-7	CASSLYGTNYEQYF	TGTGCCAGCAGTTTATACGGGACAAACTACGAGCAGTACTTC
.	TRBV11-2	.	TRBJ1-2	CASSLGLRYGYTF	TGTGCCAGCAGCTTAGGCCTGAGGTATGGCTACACCTTC
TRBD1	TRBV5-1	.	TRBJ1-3	CASSLGTGGNTIYF	TGCGCCAGCAGCTTGGGGACAGGTGGAAACACCATATATTTT
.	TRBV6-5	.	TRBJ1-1	CASSTVNTEAFF	TGTGCCAGCAGTACAGTGAACACTGAAGCTTTCTTT
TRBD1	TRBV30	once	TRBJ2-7	CAWSWTGGSYEQYF	TGTGCCTGGAGCTGGACAGGGGGGTCCTACGAGCAGTACTTC
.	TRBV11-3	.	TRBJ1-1	CASSLGRAEAFF	TGTGCCAGCAGCCTCGGGAGGGCTGAAGCTTTCTTT
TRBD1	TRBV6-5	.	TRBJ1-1	CASSYSMQGAWTEAFF	TGTGCCAGCAGTTACTCGATGCAGGGGGCATGGACTGAAGCTTTCTTT
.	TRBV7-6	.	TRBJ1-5	CASSAGLDQPQHF	TGTGCCAGCAGCGCCGGACTTGATCAGCCCCAGCATTTT
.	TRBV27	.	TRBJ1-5	CASSLGMGAGGNQPQHF	TGTGCCAGCAGTTTAGGTATGGGGGCAGGTGGCAATCAGCCCCAGCATTTT
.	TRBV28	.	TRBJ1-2	CASSPTGISGYTF	TGTGCCAGCAGTCCGACAGGCATATCTGGCTACACCTTC
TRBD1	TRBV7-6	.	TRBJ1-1	CASSYGQGATEAFF	TGTGCCAGCAGCTATGGACAGGGGGCTACTGAAGCTTTCTTT
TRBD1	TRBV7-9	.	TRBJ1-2	CASSLVGTGGLYGYTF	TGTGCCAGCAGCTTGGTGGGGACAGGGGGCCTCTATGGCTACACCTTC
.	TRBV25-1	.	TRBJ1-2	CATKGGQSGYTF	TGTGCCACTAAGGGGGGGCAGAGTGGCTACACCTTC
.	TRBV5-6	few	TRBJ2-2	CASSSGHTGELFF	TGTGCCAGCAGCTCAGGGCACACCGGGGAGCTGTTTTTT
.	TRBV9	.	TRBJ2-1	CASSLEGEQFF	TGTGCCAGCAGCCTCGAGGGTGAGCAGTTCTTC
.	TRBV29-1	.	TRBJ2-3	CSVRDGTSTDTQYF	TGCAGCGTTCGCGACGGGACTAGCACAGATACGCAGTATTTT
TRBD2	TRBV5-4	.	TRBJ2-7	CASSLSTSGAEQYF	TGTGCCAGCAGCTTATCAACTAGCGGGGCCGAGCAGTACTTC
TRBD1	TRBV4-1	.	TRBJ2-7	CASSQEGQGGEQYF	TGCGCCAGCAGCCAAGAGGGACAGGGAGGAGAGCAGTACTTC
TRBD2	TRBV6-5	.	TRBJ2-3	CASRLGLARTDTQYF	TGTGCCAGCAGACTCGGACTAGCGCGCACAGATACGCAGTATTTT
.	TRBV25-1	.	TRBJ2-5	CASSEGSRGRGETQYF	TGTGCCAGCAGTGAAGGGTCCAGGGGACGCGGAGAGACCCAGTACTTC
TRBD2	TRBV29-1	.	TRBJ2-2	CSVGVGLAVTGELFF	TGCAGCGTTGGTGTGGGACTAGCGGTCACCGGGGAGCTGTTTTTT
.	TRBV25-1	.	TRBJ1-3	CASSENQGLAGNTIYF	TGTGCCAGCAGTGAAAATCAGGGGTTGGCTGGAAACACCATATATTTT
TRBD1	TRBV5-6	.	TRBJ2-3	CASSLAGQGSQYF	TGTGCCAGCAGCTTGGCCGGACAGGGGTCGCAGTATTTT
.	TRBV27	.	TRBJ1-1	CASSLTQGNTEAFF	TGTGCCAGCAGTTTAACCCAGGGGAACACTGAAGCTTTCTTT
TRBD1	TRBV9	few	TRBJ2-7	CASRVDRVYEQYF	TGTGCCAGCAGAGTCGACAGGGTTTACGAGCAGTACTTC
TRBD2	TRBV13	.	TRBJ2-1	CASGGLNSGTSGRWVGYEQFF	TGTGCCAGCGGTGGGCTAAATTCCGGGACTAGCGGGAGATGGGTCGGGTATGAGCAGTTCTTC
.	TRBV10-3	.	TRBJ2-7	CAITGKNNEQYF	TGTGCCATCACAGGGAAGAACAACGAGCAGTACTTC
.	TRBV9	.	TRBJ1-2	CASSTQTGNYGYTF	TGTGCCAGCAGCACTCAGACGGGGAACTATGGCTACACCTTC
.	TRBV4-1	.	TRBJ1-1	CASSQAGRGDTEAFF	TGCGCCAGCAGCCAAGCCGGGAGGGGCGACACTGAAGCTTTCTTT
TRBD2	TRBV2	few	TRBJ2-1	CASSDVLAGGNEQFF	TGTGCCAGCAGTGACGTACTAGCGGGAGGGAATGAGCAGTTCTTC
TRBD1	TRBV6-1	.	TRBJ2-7	CASSEPGQGTSYEQYF	TGTGCCAGCAGTGAACCCGGACAGGGGACCTCCTACGAGCAGTACTTC
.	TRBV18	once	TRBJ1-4	CASSPAGGTNEKLFF	TGTGCCAGCTCACCCGCGGGAGGGACTAATGAAAAACTGTTTTTT
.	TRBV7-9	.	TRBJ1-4	CASSLGGANEKLFF	TGTGCCAGCAGCTTAGGGGGCGCGAATGAAAAACTGTTTTTT
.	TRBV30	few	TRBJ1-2	CAWSIRTDSYGYTF	TGTGCCTGGAGTATCCGAACGGACAGCTATGGCTACACCTTC
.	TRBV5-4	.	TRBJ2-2	CASSLAGVTGELFF	TGTGCCAGCAGCTTGGCGGGAGTCACCGGGGAGCTGTTTTTT
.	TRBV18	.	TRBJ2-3	CASSPGVTRVQDTQYF	TGTGCCAGCTCACCAGGGGTAACGAGGGTACAAGATACGCAGTATTTT
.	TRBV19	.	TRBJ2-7	CASSLAEPYEQYF	TGTGCCAGTAGTTTAGCGGAGCCCTACGAGCAGTACTTC
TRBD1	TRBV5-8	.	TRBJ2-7	CASSLGWDRGYEQYF	TGTGCCAGCAGCTTGGGTTGGGACAGGGGGTACGAGCAGTACTTC
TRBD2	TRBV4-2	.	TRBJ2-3	CASSQELAGGPTDTQYF	TGTGCCAGCAGCCAAGAGCTAGCGGGAGGCCCCACAGATACGCAGTATTTT
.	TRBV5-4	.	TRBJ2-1	CASSLERVTNNEQFF	TGTGCCAGCAGCTTGGAGCGCGTTACCAACAATGAGCAGTTCTTC
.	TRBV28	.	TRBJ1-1	CASSWGSTNTEAFF	TGTGCCAGCTCCTGGGGCAGCACTAACACTGAAGCTTTCTTT
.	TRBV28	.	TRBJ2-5	CASTPVPQETQYF	TGTGCCAGCACCCCAGTCCCTCAAGAGACCCAGTACTTC
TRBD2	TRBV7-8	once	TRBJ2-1	CASSLPSGTSGRAAYNEQFF	TGTGCCAGCAGCTTACCCTCCGGGACTAGCGGGAGGGCGGCCTACAATGAGCAGTTCTTC
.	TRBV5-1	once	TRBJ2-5	CASSSVVSKETQYF	TGCGCCAGCAGCTCGGTAGTCTCCAAAGAGACCCAGTACTTC
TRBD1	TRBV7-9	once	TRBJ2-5	CASSLGFQGAVETQYF	TGTGCCAGCAGCTTAGGTTTCCAGGGGGCTGTGGAGACCCAGTACTTC
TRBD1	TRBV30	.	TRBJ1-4	CAWSYRGNEKLFF	TGTGCCTGGAGTTACAGGGGAAATGAAAAACTGTTTTTT
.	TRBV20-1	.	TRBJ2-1	CSASNRDKQFF	TGCAGTGCTAGCAACAGGGACAAGCAGTTCTTC
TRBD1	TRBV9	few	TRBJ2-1	CASSVAGQAMGSYNEQFF	TGTGCCAGCAGCGTAGCCGGACAGGCCATGGGATCCTACAATGAGCAGTTCTTC